Following are 10 T cell receptor beta chains from one sample sequenced in a study of OX40 agonist ivuxolimab in advanced cancers. Using immunoSEQ multiplex PCR, the repertoire was profiled, and TCRdb retains in-frame clones only, with some absent. The sample has roughly 93,000 clones; approximately 80% are singletons. The material was CD4+ or CD8+ T cells sorted from blood, obtained in a trial of the OX40 agonist ivuxolimab. These receptors came from an adult with an advanced solid tumor such as melanoma, head and neck, liver or kidney cancer.

The rearrangement joins TRBV18 to TRBJ2-3; the D gene is possibly TRBD2 (5 bases). This CDR3 spans 17 amino acids. Germline CDR1 KGHSH, CDR2 LQKENI. Trimming took 4 bases from V and 2 from J, leaving 19 bases between them. The CDR3 is CASSRTAYTDSTDTQYF. DNA of the CDR3: TGTGCCAGCTCACGTACCGCATATACGGACTCCACAGATACGCAGTATTTT.

The chain is built from TRBV29-1 and TRBJ1-1; 7 nucleotides match TRBD1. The CDR3 spans 14 residues. The germline gives CDR1 SQVTM, CDR2 ANQGSEA. Germline trimming cut 7 bases from V and 2 bases from J; bases unmatched to any gene: 10. The chain's CDR3 is CSGSTGYGNTEAFF. DNA of the CDR3: TGCAGCGGCTCGACAGGGTATGGAAACACTGAAGCTTTCTTT.

The genes are TRBV21-1 and TRBJ2-3; the table assigns TRBD2, which was not confirmed against the DNA. TRBV21-1 is listed as a pseudogene. The CDR3 spans 17 residues. For the CDR3, the DNA is TGTGCCAGCAGCCGGGGGGTCGGGAGAGGTTGCACAGATACGCAGTATTTT. Translating it yields CASSRGVGRGCTDTQYF.

This chain connects TRBV6-4 to TRBJ1-2; D unclear. V lost 3 bases and J 10 bases, leaving 15 bases between the germline ends. CDR3 size: 13 residues. The V gene's germline CDR1 is MRHNA and CDR2 SNTAGT. The CDR3 sequence: CASSDPGRLPYTF. The CDR3 DNA sequence: TGTGCCAGCAGTGATCCGGGCCGACTACCCTACACCTTC.

The chain has TRBV9 and TRBJ2-3; 7 positions agree with TRBD1. J gave up 1 base and V 4 bases, and 9 bases lay outside the gene matches. This CDR3 is built from 16 residues. Germline CDR1 is SGDLS and CDR2 is YYNGEE. CDR3 DNA: TGTGCCAGCAGCCCCTGGTCCGGGACAGGCACAGATACGCAGTATTTT. This sequence encodes CASSPWSGTGTDTQYF. The variable domain in full, with the rest retrieved from reference TRBV9 and TRBJ2-3, is DSGVTQTPKHLITATGQRVTLRCSPRSGDLSVYWYQQSLDQGLQFLIQYYNGEERAKGNILERFSAQQFPDLHSELNLSSLELGDSALYFCASSPWSGTGTDTQYFGPGTRLTVL.

The table lists this clone with a count of one. V and J are TRBV11-3 and TRBJ1-1; 7 positions match TRBD1. Germline values: CDR1 SGHNT, CDR2 YENEEA. The V and J ends lost 5 bases and 5 bases, in that order; junction bases with no gene match: 8. The CDR3 length is 14 residues. This chain's CDR3 is CASSPGGGRTEAFF. CDR3 bases: TGTGCCAGCAGCCCGGGAGGGGGCAGGACTGAAGCTTTCTTT.

The chain combines TRBV14 with TRBJ2-3; D is undetermined. Trimming removed 0 bases from V and 2 bases from J, with 18 bases in between. This CDR3 region has 18 residues. CDR1 SGHDN and CDR2 FVKESK come from the germline V gene. CDR3 nucleotide sequence: TGTGCCAGCAGCCAAGATCGGGCAGCTTCTTACTTCACAGATACGCAGTATTTT. It specifies CASSQDRAASYFTDTQYF.

This clone was recorded a few times. The chain uses TRBV30 and TRBJ2-5; TRBD2 matches 7 bases. CDR1 and CDR2 from the germline V gene are GTSNPN and SVGIG (reference sequence). V dropped 2 bases and J dropped 3; count of bases not matched to a gene: 3. The CDR3 covers 13 residues. CDR3 nucleotides: TGTGCCTGGAGTTTCCTAGCGGAAGAGACCCAGTACTTC. This sequence encodes CAWSFLAEETQYF.

The chain uses TRBV18 and TRBJ2-3; D perhaps matches TRBD2 (5 bases). The CDR3 sequence is 16 residues long. Trimming removed 8 bases from V and 5 bases from J, with 23 bases in between. CDR1 and CDR2 from the germline V gene are KGHSH and LQKENI. Written as DNA, the CDR3 is TGTGCCAGCAGACTGGCCAGAGGGAATATGGGAGATACGCAGTATTTT. Its protein product is CASRLARGNMGDTQYF.

V is TRBV5-6 and J is TRBJ2-1; D not resolved. CDR1 is SGHDT and CDR2 is YYEEEE in the germline V gene. V shed 0 bases and J shed 6 bases, with 13 bases lying between them. CDR3 size: 15 residues. In nucleotides, the CDR3 is TGTGCCAGCAGCTTGGGATTCCCGGTGGTCAATGAGCAGTTCTTC. It yields the protein CASSLGFPVVNEQFF.